This T cell receptor beta chain was documented in a study of cytomegalovirus exposure and HLA in healthy donors. Whole-study results and caveats: Reportedly, TCR beta sequences accurately predicted HLA-A and HLA-B alleles in most subjects. Across donors, sequencing depth was assumed by presence/absence analyses to be roughly uniform. Fewer N-insertions than the roughly 630-donor mean were reportedly shown by an Asian-associated ancestry cluster in a later analysis.

A note on this clone: Its antigen is unidentified.

The study ran its PCR with 60 Vbeta and 13 Jbeta primers. Only in-frame clones appear in the TCRdb table, and some are missing; sequencing was by immunoSEQ multiplex PCR. The sample includes 120,000 to 150,000 clones, more than 75% seen only once; the top ten take 3.2%. Sequencing was performed on PBMCs. The receptor was derived from a man aged 18 to 35 in good health and CMV-seropositive.

CDR3 protein: CASSSRTGAGYTF. CDR3 DNA sequence: TGTGCCAGCAGTTCTCGGACAGGGGCTGGCTACACCTTC. The V gene is TRBV6-1, the J gene TRBJ1-2, with TRBD1 identical over 9 bases. Germline V CDR1 and CDR2: MNHNS, SASEGT. The CDR3 extends over 13 amino acids. V lost 5 bases to trimming and J lost 7 bases; unmatched junction nucleotides: 5.